These T cell receptor beta chains were read from a single sample in a study of early T cells in non-severe SARS-CoV-2 infection. TCRdb redid the calling of the 5' RACE reads with MiXCR, one entry per CDR3 protein. The data hold 40,000 to 45,000 distinct CDR3 sequences, with roughly 11% observed a single time. Sequenced: whole blood. These receptors were collected from an adult who was a healthcare worker with PCR-confirmed SARS-CoV-2 infection or an uninfected control (not recorded which). Both conserved end residues are part of each CDR3. D genes are given only for firm matches. Clone size appears in some rows only: once, few, many, or a class for an expanded clone.

v_gene	abundance	j_gene	d_gene	CDR3nt	CDR3aa
TRBV5-5	many	TRBJ2-5	.	TGTGCCAGCAGCGCTTTTTGGGCCCAAGAGACCCAGTACTTC	CASSAFWAQETQYF
TRBV15	.	TRBJ2-3	TRBD2	TGTGCCACCAGCAGGGGAGCGGGGGGGAAAGATACGCAGTATTTT	CATSRGAGGKDTQYF
TRBV5-1	.	TRBJ2-3	.	TGCGCCAGCAGCTTGGACTCGCCGTGGGGTACGCAGTATTTT	CASSLDSPWGTQYF
TRBV18	many	TRBJ1-1	.	TGTGCCAGCTCACCGGGACGTCTCTCCGGCGGCACTGAAGCTTTCTTT	CASSPGRLSGGTEAFF
TRBV24-1	few	TRBJ2-5	TRBD2	TGTGCCACCAGTGATTTAGTAGCGGGGGGTGGAGAGACCCAGTACTTC	CATSDLVAGGGETQYF
TRBV6-5	.	TRBJ2-6	TRBD1	TGTGCCAGCAGTTGGGGCTGGGGGACAGCGCCCAACTCTGGGGCCAACGTCCTGACTTTC	CASSWGWGTAPNSGANVLTF
TRBV7-3	many	TRBJ2-6	TRBD1	TGTGCCAGCAGCTCACGGGACAGGGACGTCCTGACTTTC	CASSSRDRDVLTF
TRBV18	once	TRBJ2-1	.	TGTGCCAGCTCTCAGGACTACCTCCGCAATGAGCAGTTCTTC	CASSQDYLRNEQFF
TRBV7-7	few	TRBJ2-3	TRBD2	TGTGCTAGCAGCTTATCGGCGGGGGTACAGCAGTATTTT	CASSLSAGVQQYF
TRBV7-9	few	TRBJ1-2	TRBD1	TGTGCCAGCAGCTTAGCCGGGACAGGGACTAACTATGGCTACACCTTC	CASSLAGTGTNYGYTF
TRBV20-1	many	TRBJ2-1	TRBD1	TGCAGTGCTGAAGCGACAGGGGAGCAGTTCTTC	CSAEATGEQFF
TRBV19	few	TRBJ2-2	TRBD1	TGTGCCAGTAGGACAGGGATGGAGCTGTTTTTT	CASRTGMELFF
TRBV18	many	TRBJ1-2	TRBD1	TGTGCCAGCTCGCTCGGACAGGAGCCTATCTATGGCTACACCTTC	CASSLGQEPIYGYTF
TRBV20-1	many	TRBJ1-4	TRBD1	TGCAGTGCTAGACCCCGGACAGGCGGGGAACTGTTTTTT	CSARPRTGGELFF
TRBV12-3/TRBV12-4	.	TRBJ1-2	.	TGTGCCAGCAGTTTCGCGGGACTCCGTAACTATGGCTACACCTTC	CASSFAGLRNYGYTF
TRBV10-3	medium-sized	TRBJ2-2	.	TGTGCCATCAGGAAGGACAGCCAAGGTTCCGGGGAGCTGTTTTTT	CAIRKDSQGSGELFF
TRBV19	many	TRBJ1-4	.	TGTGCCAGTAGGCAACGAAACAGGGTAACTAATGAAAAACTGTTTTTT	CASRQRNRVTNEKLFF
TRBV13	few	TRBJ2-7	TRBD2	TGTGCCAGCAGCTCAGGACTAGCGGGGGCAGAAAACGAGCAGTACTTC	CASSSGLAGAENEQYF
TRBV6-2/TRBV6-3	.	TRBJ2-7	.	TGTGCCAGCAGTCAGGGACCCTACGAGCAGTACTTC	CASSQGPYEQYF
TRBV5-4	once	TRBJ2-5	.	TGTGCCAGCAGCTTTGCGGGAACAGAGACCCAGTACTTC	CASSFAGTETQYF
TRBV6-2/TRBV6-3	.	TRBJ2-5	.	TGTGCCAGCAGTTACGGAGAGGGGATCCGGCCGTACTTC	CASSYGEGIRPYF
TRBV4-3	.	TRBJ2-3	.	TGCGCCAGCAGCCAAGTGGAGACAGATACGCAGTATTTT	CASSQVETDTQYF
TRBV20-1	.	TRBJ1-2	TRBD1	TGCAGTGCTAGCGAACGGACAGGGGGAGCCCATGGCTACACCTTC	CSASERTGGAHGYTF